Following are 9 T cell receptor beta chains from one sample sequenced in a study of OX40 agonist ivuxolimab in advanced cancers. The library was prepared using the immunoSEQ multiplex PCR assay. Not all clones reach the TCRdb copy of this immuneACCESS table, which keeps in-frame sequences only. Checked studies attribute under half of the gap to unresolved V genes and leave the rest unexplained. The sample table lists some 100,000 clones, 75% to 95% of them with a count of one. 0.5% to 0.65% of the sample rests with the top ten. The starting material was CD4+ or CD8+ T cells sorted from blood, obtained in a trial of the OX40 agonist ivuxolimab. The receptor set was obtained from an adult with an advanced solid tumor such as melanoma, head and neck, liver or kidney cancer.

The chain couples TRBV28 to TRBJ1-1; no definite D call. This CDR3 comprises 14 residues. The ends were cut back, 5 bases at V and 0 bases at J, with 10 bases in the middle. CDR1 and CDR2 (germline): MDHEN, SYDVKM. The CDR3 bases are TGTGCCAGCAGTGCGTTACAGCTGAACACTGAAGCTTTCTTT. Amino acid sequence: CASSALQLNTEAFF. The full variable domain, rest sourced from reference TRBV28 and TRBJ1-1, is DVKVTQSSRYLVKRTGEKVFLECVQDMDHENMFWYRQDPGLGLRLIYFSYDVKMKEKGDIPEGYSVSREKKERFSLILESASTNQTSMYLCASSALQLNTEAFFGQGTRLTVV.

CDR3 sequence reads: CASSRRAGPGFTDTQYF. Here the CDR3 DNA reads TGTGCCAGCAGCCGTAGGGCCGGACCCGGGTTCACAGATACGCAGTATTTT. The chain employs TRBV7-9 and TRBJ2-3; unclear D gene. Trimming took off 5 bases at V and 2 bases at J, with 20 bases between the two ends. Germline assignment: CDR1 SEHNR and CDR2 FQNEAQ (reference sequence). The CDR3 runs 17 residues.

The chain employs TRBV13 and TRBJ1-3; 8 bases are shared with TRBD1. Germline V gives CDR1 PRHDT, CDR2 FYEKMQ (reference sequence). The CDR3 length is 17 residues. Trimming took 5 bases from V and 0 from J; bases not matched to a gene: 9. CDR3 in amino acids: CASSRGPDRGSGNTIYF. The CDR3 region has the DNA TGTGCCAGCAGCCGAGGACCTGACAGGGGCTCTGGAAACACCATATATTTT.

The V gene is TRBV7-2, the J gene TRBJ1-1; possibly TRBD1 for D (5 bases). The germline V gene encodes CDR1 SGHTA and CDR2 FQGNSA. V was shortened by 2 bases and J by 5 bases, with 12 bases between the two germline ends. The CDR3 runs 14 residues. The CDR3 nucleotides are TGTGCCAGCAGCTTACAGGGAAGTCGAACTGAAGCTTTCTTT. It is translated as CASSLQGSRTEAFF.

This chain links TRBV19 with TRBJ2-1, with 10 bases lining up with TRBD2. The CDR3 runs 14 residues. Losses at the gene ends were 3 bases for V and 5 bases for J; bases not matched to a gene: 1. Germline CDR1 is LNHDA and CDR2 is SQIVND (reference sequence). The CDR3 bases are TGTGCCAGTAGTATGCTAGCGGGAGACAATGAGCAGTTCTTC. Translating gives CASSMLAGDNEQFF.

V is TRBV5-1 and J is TRBJ2-2; D is unclear. The CDR3 has 15 residues. Trimming stripped 4 bases from V and 6 bases from J, with 16 bases between. Germline V gene sequence: CDR1 SGHRS, CDR2 YFSETQ. The CDR3 loop reads CASSPRTVSAGELFF. The CDR3 DNA is TGCGCCAGCAGCCCAAGGACGGTCAGCGCCGGGGAGCTGTTTTTT.

V usage is TRBV19 and J usage is TRBJ1-5, with 7 bases that match TRBD1. Germline V gene data show CDR1 as LNHDA and CDR2 as SQIVND (reference sequence). After removal of 6 bases from V and 3 bases from J, the junction contained 5 bases not matched to a gene. The CDR3 length is 14 residues. In DNA form, the CDR3 reads TGTGCCAGTAGAACGGACAGGCCCAATCAGCCCCAGCATTTT. It encodes CASRTDRPNQPQHF.

The rearrangement joins TRBV7-9 to TRBJ2-7; 10 nucleotides agree with TRBD2. Looked up from germline, CDR1 is SEHNR and CDR2 is FQNEAQ (reference sequence). V was clipped by 6 bases and J by 6 bases; unmatched bases: 20. The length of the CDR3 is 18 residues. The chain's CDR3 is CASSPKVRLAGTLAEQYF. The DNA of the CDR3 is TGTGCCAGCAGTCCGAAGGTGCGACTAGCGGGCACCTTAGCCGAGCAGTACTTC.

The chain has TRBV19 and TRBJ1-1; D not certain. Germline CDR1 is LNHDA and CDR2 is SQIVND (reference sequence). The CDR3 contains 12 residues. V gave up 3 bases and J gave up 7 bases, with 9 bases separating them. As DNA, the CDR3 is TGTGCCAGTAGTATGAGGGCGGATGAAGCTTTCTTT. Residues: CASSMRADEAFF.